This note documents a single T cell receptor (beta chain) sequence. Trimming removed 2 bases from V and 4 bases from J; junction bases left unmatched: 9. CDR1 and CDR2 from the germline V gene are KGHSH and LQKENI. This CDR3 region has 16 residues. The data were obtained in a study of blood T cell repertoires in COVID-19. For the study at large: Whether acute or convalescent, the COVID-19 samples came from the United States, Italy and Spain. Sources were T cells, B-cell-depleted T cells, or PBMCs; the material itself was cDNA or gDNA.

As originally analysed: Amplification of reference gene primers provided the estimated nucleated cell counts. TCRdb's table, derived via immunoSEQ multiplex PCR, lists solely in-frame clones and lacks some. Clone size and V and J calls were adopted from that table, with D and trimming inferred from the DNA. In the table there are under 150,000 clones, 90% of which are singletons. This clonotype originated in a man aged 50 or older with active COVID-19. The chain is built from TRBV18 and TRBJ1-2, with 8 bases matching TRBD1. The sequenced sample was peripheral blood. The CDR3 DNA sequence: TGTGCCAGCTCACCAACGACAGGGGCGAGCGGCTATGGCTACACCTTC. Translated: CASSPTTGASGYGYTF. Full variable domain (remainder filled in from reference TRBV18 and TRBJ1-2): NAGVMQNPRHLVRRRGQEARLRCSPMKGHSHVYWYRQLPEEGLKFMVYLQKENIIDESGMPKERFSAEFPKEGPSILRIQQVVRGDSAAYFCASSPTTGASGYGYTFGSGTRLTVV.